The 20 T cell receptor beta chains below were found in one sample sequenced in a study of shared clonotypes between healthy human individuals. Profiling relied on immunoSEQ multiplex PCR, and the TCRdb table lists in-frame clones only, not all of them. The repertoire holds some 680,000 clones, with around 73% as singletons. The material sequenced was memory CD4+ T cells sorted from blood. Subset in this sample: CD45RA-negative fraction. These receptors all stem from a woman aged 25 to 39 in good health.

For the CDR3, the DNA is TGTGCCAGCAGCCCCACTAGCGGGAGTTTCGGTGAGCAGTTCTTC. Its protein product is CASSPTSGSFGEQFF. This chain joins TRBV6-5 and TRBJ2-1; 11 bases fit TRBD2. The CDR3 totals 15 residues. Trimming took 6 bases from V and 9 from J; bases not matched to a gene: 10. The germline gives CDR1 MNHEY, CDR2 SVGAGI.

This clone occurred a few times. The rearrangement links TRBV19 to TRBJ1-2; TRBD1 might be the D (5 bases). CDR1 and CDR2 from the germline V gene are LNHDA and SQIVND (reference sequence). This CDR3 spans 15 amino acids. V was trimmed by 1 base and J by 4 bases, leaving 13 bases between them. The CDR3 sequence is CASSIGGQTPYGYTF. The CDR3 coding sequence is TGTGCCAGTAGTATAGGGGGCCAAACCCCCTATGGCTACACCTTC. Full variable domain (remainder filled in from reference TRBV19 and TRBJ1-2): DGGITQSPKYLFRKEGQNVTLSCEQNLNHDAMYWYRQDPGQGLRLIYYSQIVNDFQKGDIAEGYSVSREKKESFPLTVTSAQKNPTAFYLCASSIGGQTPYGYTFGSGTRLTVV.

This clone was detected once. V is TRBV9 and J is TRBJ2-3, with TRBD2 matching 10 bases. The germline V gene has CDR1 SGDLS and CDR2 YYNGEE. The CDR3 consists of 17 residues. Trimming took 0 bases from V and 5 from J; bases not matched to a gene: 9. CDR3 bases: TGTGCCAGCAGCGTAGGGCTAGCGGGAGTTCTTGGAGATACGCAGTATTTT. Protein product: CASSVGLAGVLGDTQYF.

The chain combines TRBV27 with TRBJ1-2, with a tentative D call TRBD1 (6 bases). CDR3 size: 14 residues. Trimming removed 0 bases from V and 8 bases from J, with 13 bases in between. Germline values: CDR1 MNHEY, CDR2 SMNVEV (reference sequence). The CDR3 DNA is TGTGCCAGCAGTTTATCGGGGGGGGCTTTCGGCTACACCTTC. This sequence encodes CASSLSGGAFGYTF.

This clone came up a few times. An end of the junction does not agree with germline; a read error may underlie this. V is TRBV28 and J is TRBJ2-5, with a possible D match to TRBD2 (6 bases). The germline V gene encodes CDR1 MDHEN and CDR2 SYDVKM. The CDR3 has 14 residues. The CDR3 DNA reads TGTGCCACCAGTTTAGCTAGCGTGAAAGAGACCCAGTACTTC. This codes for CATSLASVKETQYF.

This rearrangement joins TRBV7-2 to TRBJ2-5; 14 nucleotides align to TRBD2. Unmatched junction bases numbered 2, after V lost 5 bases and J lost 3 bases. Per the germline V gene, CDR1 is SGHTA and CDR2 is FQGNSA. The CDR3 contains 15 residues. The CDR3 DNA sequence: TGTGCCAGCAGCCCGACTAGCGGGAGGGAAGAGACCCAGTACTTC. It is translated as CASSPTSGREETQYF.

This clone was counted a few times. The chain is built from TRBV7-9 and TRBJ2-1; D unresolved. The ends were cut back, 5 bases at V and 10 bases at J, with 12 bases in the middle. The CDR3 runs 12 residues. The germline V gene encodes CDR1 SEHNR and CDR2 FQNEAQ (reference sequence). CDR3 region: CASSIKRMEQFF. The CDR3 DNA is TGTGCCAGCAGCATAAAAAGGATGGAGCAGTTCTTC.

This clone was observed a single time. V is TRBV28 and J is TRBJ2-7, with D uncertain. The CDR3 consists of 12 residues. Trimming stripped 4 bases from V and 3 bases from J, with 7 bases between. Per germline, CDR1 MDHEN and CDR2 SYDVKM. Here the CDR3 reads CASSSRNYEQYF. The CDR3 DNA reads TGTGCCAGCAGTTCCCGAAACTACGAGCAGTACTTC.

The V gene is TRBV7-3, the J gene TRBJ2-3, with D possibly matching TRBD2 (6 bases). The V and J ends lost 0 bases and 0 bases respectively, with 16 bases between them. The CDR3 runs to 18 residues. Germline CDR1 is SGHTA and CDR2 is FQGTGA. The chain's CDR3 is CASSLTGEASASTDTQYF. The CDR3 nucleotides read TGTGCCAGCAGCTTAACGGGGGAGGCTAGCGCTAGCACAGATACGCAGTATTTT.

This clone was detected ten times or more. The chain employs TRBV5-7 and TRBJ2-7, with a possible D match to TRBD1 (5 bases). TRBV5-7 has ORF status, its function being uncertain. Trimming cost V 6 bases and J 0 bases, with 16 bases left between them. The CDR3 covers 15 residues. CDR3 protein: CASTTVPTVSYEQYF. Written as DNA, the CDR3 is TGTGCCAGCACCACAGTCCCGACAGTCTCCTACGAGCAGTACTTC.

This clone was seen only once. This sequence joins TRBV18 and TRBJ2-1; D is ambiguous. V lost 4 bases, J lost 6 bases, and 16 bases lay in between. CDR1 is KGHSH and CDR2 is LQKENI in the germline V gene. The CDR3 is 15 amino acids. The CDR3 loop reads CASSQRSSTINEQFF. CDR3 in DNA: TGTGCCAGCTCACAGAGAAGTTCTACAATCAATGAGCAGTTCTTC.

This sequence joins TRBV7-9 and TRBJ1-2; weak D call: TRBD1 (5 bases). The length of the CDR3 is 15 residues. Looked up from germline, CDR1 is SEHNR and CDR2 is FQNEAQ (reference sequence). The V end was cut by 1 base, the J end by 7 bases, with 16 bases between. Here the CDR3 DNA reads TGTGCCAGCAGCTTAGGTGGCAGGGTAGTATCTGGCTACACCTTC. Protein: CASSLGGRVVSGYTF.

CDR3 residues: CAWRRGPGNTIYF. The CDR3 DNA reads as TGTGCCTGGAGGAGGGGGCCTGGAAACACCATATATTTT. The chain combines TRBV30 with TRBJ1-3; 7 bases fit TRBD1. V was pared by 3 bases and J by 2 bases, with 1 base of the junction left unmatched. This CDR3 spans 13 amino acids. CDR1 and CDR2 from the germline V gene are GTSNPN and SVGIG (reference sequence).

This clone was picked up one time. CDR3 nucleotides: TGTGCCAGCAGCTTCCCTGGGGGCGGGCACGCGGGGGGCACAGATACGCAGTATTTT. This sequence encodes CASSFPGGGHAGGTDTQYF. The V call is TRBV7-2, the J call TRBJ2-3, with D perhaps matching TRBD2 (7 bases). V was clipped by 3 bases and J by 1 base, with 23 bases between them. Germline CDR1 and CDR2: SGHTA and FQGNSA. This CDR3 is built from 19 residues.

This clone appeared once. The rearrangement uses TRBV4-2 and TRBJ2-2; 14 bases are shared with TRBD2. CDR3 length equals 15 residues. Germline assignment: CDR1 LGHNA and CDR2 YNFKEQ. V was pared by 4 bases and J by 7 bases, with 2 bases of the junction left unmatched. CDR3 sequence reads: CASSRGLAGVGELFF. In nucleotides, the CDR3 is TGTGCCAGCAGCCGGGGACTAGCGGGAGTCGGGGAGCTGTTTTTT.

The gene calls are TRBV19 and TRBJ2-7; 7 bases are a match to TRBD2. Germline CDR1 reads LNHDA; CDR2 reads SQIVND (reference sequence). J was trimmed by 7 bases and V by 5 bases; bases with no gene match: 14. This CDR3 has 15 residues. The CDR3: CASSPSTSSYSEQYF. CDR3 sequence (DNA): TGTGCCAGTAGTCCTTCGACTAGCTCTTATTCGGAGCAGTACTTC.

On this clone: Additional DNA sequences in this sample encode the identical CDR3. The V and J genes are TRBV28 and TRBJ1-2; 7 bases line up with TRBD1. The germline CDR1 and CDR2 sequences are MDHEN and SYDVKM. The CDR3 has 14 residues. After removal of 3 bases from V and 5 bases from J, the junction contained 6 bases not matched to a gene. CDR3 region: CASSLATGVYGYTF. The CDR3 coding sequence is TGTGCCAGCAGTTTGGCCACAGGGGTTTATGGCTACACCTTC.

As to this clone: Since a much larger clone is just one base distant, this may be a read error. This chain connects TRBV28 to TRBJ1-2; D uncertain. The CDR3 has 12 residues. CDR1 and CDR2 (germline): MDHEN, SYDVKM. Trimming stripped 3 bases from V and 5 bases from J, with 7 bases between. The CDR3 DNA follows: TGTGCCAGCAGTTTTATGGGTTATGGCTACACCTTC. Translated: CASSFMGYGYTF.

The chain combines TRBV2 with TRBJ1-5; 7 bases are shared with TRBD1. The CDR3 is made up of 15 amino acids. Trimming took 3 bases from V and 6 from J; bases not matched to a gene: 8. Germline assignment: CDR1 SNHLY and CDR2 FYNNEI. The CDR3 reads CASSEGSGGAQPQHF. In DNA form, the CDR3 reads TGTGCCAGCAGTGAGGGGTCAGGGGGGGCTCAGCCCCAGCATTTT.

The chain combines TRBV4-1 with TRBJ2-1, with TRBD2 identical over 9 bases. The CDR3 consists of 15 residues. Per germline, CDR1 MGHRA and CDR2 YSYEKL. V was clipped by 5 bases and J by 6 bases; unmatched bases: 8. The CDR3 nucleotides are TGCGCCAGCAGCTACTTAGCGGGAGTCCCCAATGAGCAGTTCTTC. Its protein product is CASSYLAGVPNEQFF.